These 19 T cell receptor beta chains were all obtained from the same sample, sequenced in a study of T cell responses to AZD1222 COVID-19 vaccine. Libraries were prepared by immunoSEQ multiplex PCR; TCRdb keeps only in-frame clonotypes and omits some of them. The sample yields some 140,000 clones, around 93% seen once. The sequenced sample was peripheral blood, obtained on day 0 of AZD1222 vaccination. Receptors were obtained from an adult in good health.

This chain uses TRBV11-3 with TRBJ1-1, with no clear D. Germline loops: CDR1 SGHNT, CDR2 YENEEA. This CDR3 comprises 12 residues. The ends were cut back, 5 bases at V and 11 bases at J, with 15 bases in the middle. The DNA for the CDR3 is TGTGCCAGCAGCCCTAGGAGTCCCCTCGCTTTCTTT. It encodes CASSPRSPLAFF.

J is TRBJ2-7 and V is TRBV28; D unresolved. V was shortened by 5 bases and J by 0 bases, with 14 bases between the two germline ends. CDR1 is MDHEN and CDR2 is SYDVKM in the germline V gene. The CDR3 sequence is 15 residues long. The CDR3 DNA follows: TGTGCCAGCAGTCCCCCCCGCCGTAGCTCCTACGAGCAGTACTTC. Its translation is CASSPPRRSSYEQYF.

This chain links TRBV18 with TRBJ2-7; 11 bases are shared with TRBD1. The germline gives CDR1 KGHSH, CDR2 LQKENI. CDR3 size: 14 residues. The trim removed 1 base at V and 5 bases at J, leaving 1 base unmatched. The CDR3 here is CASSPRTGGNEQYF. In nucleotides, the CDR3 is TGTGCCAGCTCACCACGGACAGGGGGCAACGAGCAGTACTTC.

This chain links TRBV9 with TRBJ1-6, with D maybe TRBD1 (5 bases). CDR1 SGDLS and CDR2 YYNGEE come from the germline V gene. This CDR3 has 15 residues. With 3 bases removed from V and 6 bases from J, the gap between germline ends came to 13 bases. The CDR3 nucleotides are TGTGCCAGCAGCGCCGGGGGGTCGTCTAATTCACCCCTCCACTTT. Protein sequence: CASSAGGSSNSPLHF.

This clone has a handful of counts. The chain couples TRBV14 to TRBJ2-3; 11 positions match TRBD2. This CDR3 is 18 amino acids long. With 4 bases clipped from V and 4 bases from J, the junction kept 13 bases outside the gene matches. From germline, CDR1 is SGHDN and CDR2 FVKESK. The CDR3 DNA sequence: TGTGCCAGCAGCCTTTATCTTACTAGCGGGGGCCCAGCAGATACGCAGTATTTT. Its protein is CASSLYLTSGGPADTQYF. Filled out from reference TRBV14 and TRBJ2-3, the complete variable domain reads EAGVTQFPSHSVIEKGQTVTLRCDPISGHDNLYWYRRVMGKEIKFLLHFVKESKQDESGMPNNRFLAERTGGTYSTLKVQPAELEDSGVYFCASSLYLTSGGPADTQYFGPGTRLTVL.

V gene TRBV5-1 combines with J gene TRBJ1-6; D is undetermined. CDR3 length: 15 amino acids. V gave up 5 bases and J gave up 8 bases, with 17 bases separating them. Germline lookup yields CDR1 SGHRS and CDR2 YFSETQ. The CDR3 bases are TGCGCCAGCAGTCCCGGACCGGCCCGGGATTCACCCCTCCACTTT. The encoded protein is CASSPGPARDSPLHF.

This chain uses TRBV15 with TRBJ2-2; 7 bases fit TRBD2. CDR1 and CDR2 (germline): LNHNV, YYDKDF (reference sequence). After removal of 0 bases from V and 6 bases from J, the junction contained 7 bases not matched to a gene. This CDR3 has 16 residues. Here the CDR3 reads CATSRDAGVGAGELFF. CDR3 coding DNA: TGTGCCACCAGCAGAGATGCGGGGGTTGGGGCCGGGGAGCTGTTTTTT.

This chain links TRBV28 with TRBJ1-5; perhaps TRBD1 as D (6 bases). In germline, CDR1 is MDHEN, CDR2 SYDVKM. Trimming removed 5 bases at V and 3 bases at J, with 14 bases between. The CDR3 has 15 residues. The CDR3 DNA reads TGTGCCAGCAGTGTTTGGCAGGGGTACAATCAGCCCCAGCATTTT. It yields the protein CASSVWQGYNQPQHF.

The chain recombines TRBV10-3 with TRBJ2-2, with D tentatively TRBD1 or TRBD2 (5 bases each). Trimming cost V 11 bases and J 4 bases, with 14 bases left between them. The CDR3 consists of 13 residues. In germline, CDR1 is ENHRY, CDR2 SYGVKD. CDR3: CASGTPPTGELFF. DNA of the CDR3: TGTGCCTCCGGGACCCCACCCACCGGGGAGCTGTTTTTT.

This chain connects TRBV19 to TRBJ1-1; no clear D gene. CDR1 is LNHDA, CDR2 SQIVND, per germline (reference sequence). The CDR3 consists of 12 residues. Trimming pared 5 bases from V and 1 base from J, leaving 5 bases between. This CDR3 reads CASSLRNTEAFF. The CDR3 nucleotides are TGTGCCAGTAGTTTGCGGAACACTGAAGCTTTCTTT.

This rearrangement joins TRBV27 to TRBJ2-5; TRBD2 matches at 7 bases. The germline CDR1 and CDR2 sequences are MNHEY and SMNVEV (reference sequence). The CDR3 totals 13 residues. Losses at the gene ends were 4 bases for V and 3 bases for J; bases not matched to a gene: 2. The CDR3 region has the DNA TGTGCCAGCAGTTCTGCGGGAGAAGAGACCCAGTACTTC. Translating it yields CASSSAGEETQYF.

This clone appeared once. V usage is TRBV28 and J usage is TRBJ1-4, with D hard to call. The CDR3 has 11 residues. Between the trimmed V and J ends, which lost 9 bases and 8 bases, there was a span of 10 bases. Looked up from germline, CDR1 is MDHEN and CDR2 is SYDVKM. The CDR3 here is CASRVGEKLFF. CDR3 in DNA: TGTGCCAGTAGGGTAGGAGAAAAACTGTTTTTT. Combining the CDR3 with reference TRBV28 and TRBJ1-4 gives the whole variable domain DVKVTQSSRYLVKRTGEKVFLECVQDMDHENMFWYRQDPGLGLRLIYFSYDVKMKEKGDIPEGYSVSREKKERFSLILESASTNQTSMYLCASRVGEKLFFGSGTQLSVL.

V is TRBV9 and J is TRBJ2-3; D remains unclear. CDR3 length: 12 amino acids. Germline assignment: CDR1 SGDLS and CDR2 YYNGEE. The ends were cut back, 4 bases at V and 6 bases at J, with 9 bases in the middle. The CDR3 DNA reads TGTGCCAGCAGCCTCACCGGGGATACGCAGTATTTT. This codes for CASSLTGDTQYF.

J is TRBJ2-4 and V is TRBV10-1, with D possibly TRBD2 on 5 matching bases. V lost 4 bases and J lost 2, with 12 bases in between. Germline-derived CDR1 and CDR2 are WNHNN and SYGVQD (reference sequence). The CDR3 has 15 amino acids. The DNA for the CDR3 is TGCGCCAGCAGTGTGCATAGCGACCCCAAAAACATTCAGTACTTC. This encodes CASSVHSDPKNIQYF.

The chain carries TRBV24-1 and TRBJ2-7; 7 nucleotides agree with TRBD2. The CDR3 runs 14 residues. In germline, CDR1 is KGHDR, CDR2 SFDVKD. After removal of 3 bases from V and 2 bases from J, the junction contained 3 bases not matched to a gene. The DNA for the CDR3 is TGTGCCACCAGTGATGCGGGAGTCCCCTACGAGCAGTACTTC. As protein: CATSDAGVPYEQYF.

V and J are TRBV27 and TRBJ2-2, with D possibly TRBD1 on 5 matching bases. From germline, CDR1 is MNHEY and CDR2 SMNVEV (reference sequence). CDR3 length: 14 amino acids. V shed 3 bases and J shed 3 bases, with 8 bases lying between them. CDR3 residues: CASSFGRDTGELFF. The CDR3 bases are TGTGCCAGCAGTTTTGGCAGGGACACCGGGGAGCTGTTTTTT.

The chain couples TRBV5-6 to TRBJ1-6; D ambiguous. Germline lookup yields CDR1 SGHDT and CDR2 YYEEEE. V lost 1 base to trimming and J lost 8 bases, with 10 bases between them. The CDR3 has 14 amino acids. CDR3 DNA sequence: TGTGCCAGCAGCTTGTCGGGAATCGATTCACCCCTCCACTTT. It is translated as CASSLSGIDSPLHF.

This chain joins TRBV11-2 and TRBJ1-2, with D possibly matching TRBD1 (6 bases). V was cut by 5 bases and J by 2 bases, with 6 bases left in between. The CDR3 covers 12 residues. Germline CDR1 reads SGHAT; CDR2 reads FQNNGV. In DNA, the CDR3 is TGTGCCAGCAGCGGACAGAACTATGGCTACACCTTC. It yields the protein CASSGQNYGYTF.

The chain carries TRBV27 and TRBJ1-5; D is unclear. Germline CDR1 MNHEY, CDR2 SMNVEV (reference sequence). Trimming left V 5 bases short and J 0 bases short, with 5 bases between. This CDR3 contains 13 residues. The CDR3 nucleotides read TGTGCCAGCAGTAAGACTAGCAATCAGCCCCAGCATTTT. As protein: CASSKTSNQPQHF.